One T cell receptor beta chain is described in this entry. This record comes from a study of blood T cell repertoires in COVID-19. Some clones are missing from TCRdb's copy, which holds only in-frame ones; the method was immunoSEQ multiplex PCR. The table records tens of thousands of clones, approximately 80% of them present only once. The CDR3 has 15 amino acids. Germline trimming cut 6 bases from V and 5 bases from J; bases unmatched to any gene: 10. Germline-derived CDR1 and CDR2 are MNHNY and SVGAGI (reference sequence). Sequencing used peripheral blood. This TCR was sampled from a man aged 25 to 45 with COVID-19, enrolled during active disease. J is TRBJ2-5 and V is TRBV6-6; 9 bases match TRBD2. CDR3 DNA sequence: TGTGCCAGCAGGAGGGCTAGCGGGGATCGGGAGACCCAGTACTTC. It encodes CASRRASGDRETQYF.